This T cell receptor (beta chain) was sequenced in a study of blood T cell repertoires in COVID-19. CDR1 GTSNPN and CDR2 SVGIG come from the germline V gene (reference sequence). Germline trimming cut 6 bases from V and 7 bases from J; bases unmatched to any gene: 15. The CDR3 contains 15 residues. TCRdb keeps only in-frame clones here, not all; method: immunoSEQ multiplex PCR. The sample carries around 230,000 clones, around 85% recorded once. The sequence was collected from a man over 45 with COVID-19, enrolled during active disease. The chain joins TRBV30 to TRBJ2-7; 10 nucleotides match TRBD1. Sequencing was carried out using peripheral blood. CDR3 in amino acids: CACSRRDRGPWEQYF. The CDR3 DNA sequence: TGTGCCTGCTCACGCCGGGACAGGGGACCTTGGGAGCAGTACTTC.